The 20 T cell receptor beta chains below come from one sample, sequenced in a study of T cell repertoires in ileal Crohn's disease. TCRdb's copy holds only in-frame clones and misses some; the assay was immunoSEQ multiplex PCR. The sample shows about 17,000 clones, roughly three fifths of them seen only once. What was sequenced was ileal tissue. The source of these receptors is an adult with Crohn's disease.

CDR3 bases: TGTGCCAGCAGTTATGAGGGAGGTGATGGCTACACCTTC. Translated, it gives CASSYEGGDGYTF. V gene TRBV6-5 combines with J gene TRBJ1-2; no reliable D call. This CDR3 contains 13 residues. Between the trimmed V and J ends, which lost 3 bases and 6 bases, there was a span of 11 bases. Per the germline V gene, CDR1 is MNHEY and CDR2 is SVGAGI.

The chain combines TRBV28 with TRBJ2-3; the match to TRBD2 covers 8 bases. The CDR3 has 13 amino acids. The V gene's germline CDR1 is MDHEN and CDR2 SYDVKM. J gave up 4 bases and V 4 bases, and 1 base lay outside the gene matches. The CDR3 loop reads CASSSAGADTQYF. Here the CDR3 DNA reads TGTGCCAGCAGTTCAGCGGGAGCAGATACGCAGTATTTT.

Turning to this clone: This sample includes further DNA sequences coding for the same CDR3. CDR3 region: CASSLVLAGAGGELFF. CDR3 in DNA: TGTGCCAGCAGCTTAGTCTTAGCGGGAGCTGGAGGGGAGCTGTTTTTT. The rearrangement links TRBV11-2 to TRBJ2-2; TRBD2 matches 9 bases. The CDR3 has 16 amino acids. V was pared by 1 base and J by 8 bases, with 8 bases of the junction left unmatched. Germline lookup yields CDR1 SGHAT and CDR2 FQNNGV. The full variable domain, its missing parts supplied by reference TRBV11-2 and TRBJ2-2, is EAGVAQSPRYKIIEKRQSVAFWCNPISGHATLYWYQQILGQGPKLLIQFQNNGVVDDSQLPKDRFSAERLKGVDSTLKIQPAKLEDSAVYLCASSLVLAGAGGELFFGEGSRLTVL.

This clone has a handful of counts. The V call is TRBV6-5, the J call TRBJ2-3; 10 bases are a match to TRBD2. From germline, CDR1 is MNHEY and CDR2 SVGAGI. V lost 4 bases, J lost 6 bases, and 7 bases stayed unmatched. The CDR3 has 15 amino acids. The CDR3 protein is CASSSLSGRRDTQYF. CDR3 DNA: TGTGCCAGCAGTTCACTTAGCGGGAGGAGGGATACGCAGTATTTT.

This chain links TRBV7-6 with TRBJ1-1; D is possibly TRBD1 (5 bases). The CDR3 runs to 14 residues. Germline V gives CDR1 SGHVS, CDR2 FNYEAQ. Trimming left V 5 bases short and J 6 bases short, with 16 bases between. CDR3 DNA sequence: TGTGCCAGCAGCCGTCCCGGGGGGGGTGCTGAAGCTTTCTTT. This sequence encodes CASSRPGGGAEAFF. The full variable domain, its missing parts supplied by reference TRBV7-6 and TRBJ1-1, is GAGVSQSPRYKVTKRGQDVALRCDPISGHVSLYWYRQALGQGPEFLTYFNYEAQQDKSGLPNDRFSAERPEGSISTLTIQRTEQRDSAMYRCASSRPGGGAEAFFGQGTRLTVV.

The rearrangement uses TRBV7-9 and TRBJ1-1, with D tentatively TRBD1 (6 bases). V was shortened by 5 bases and J by 5 bases, with 15 bases between the two germline ends. Germline V CDR1 and CDR2: SEHNR, FQNEAQ (reference sequence). This CDR3 region has 14 residues. The CDR3 here is CASSELRGLTEAFF. The CDR3 DNA follows: TGTGCCAGCAGCGAACTCAGGGGCTTAACTGAAGCTTTCTTT.

The chain combines TRBV5-1 with TRBJ2-6; 8 nucleotides match TRBD1. The CDR3 contains 15 residues. Germline V gene sequence: CDR1 SGHRS, CDR2 YFSETQ. Trimming removed 3 bases from V and 1 base from J; junction bases left unmatched: 0. The DNA of the CDR3 is TGCGCCAGCAGCTGGACAGGGTCTGGGGCCAACGTCCTGACTTTC. Protein product: CASSWTGSGANVLTF.

The rearrangement links TRBV5-1 to TRBJ2-3; the match to TRBD2 covers 8 bases. This CDR3 comprises 16 residues. The junction had 12 bases not matched to a gene; V was cut back by 4 bases and J by 5 bases. Looked up from germline, CDR1 is SGHRS and CDR2 is YFSETQ. CDR3 coding DNA: TGCGCCAGCAGCGCGGGGGGCGGATCGGGGAAAGATACGCAGTATTTT. This translates into CASSAGGGSGKDTQYF.

This clone has just a few counts. The gene calls are TRBV18 and TRBJ2-3, with a possible D match to TRBD1 (6 bases). Germline V gene data show CDR1 as KGHSH and CDR2 as LQKENI. The CDR3 is made up of 16 amino acids. The ends were cut back, 1 base at V and 3 bases at J, with 14 bases in the middle. The CDR3 region has the DNA TGTGCCAGCTCACCACTGGGGACATTCGGGACAGATACGCAGTATTTT. This encodes CASSPLGTFGTDTQYF. Filled out from reference TRBV18 and TRBJ2-3, the complete variable domain reads NAGVMQNPRHLVRRRGQEARLRCSPMKGHSHVYWYRQLPEEGLKFMVYLQKENIIDESGMPKERFSAEFPKEGPSILRIQQVVRGDSAAYFCASSPLGTFGTDTQYFGPGTRLTVL.

The rearrangement links TRBV7-9 to TRBJ2-1; TRBD1 might be the D (5 bases). Germline CDR1 is SEHNR and CDR2 is FQNEAQ (reference sequence). V was clipped by 4 bases and J by 0 bases, with 13 bases between them. The CDR3 length is 16 residues. CDR3 sequence reads: CASSSRTGSSYNEQFF. DNA for the CDR3: TGTGCCAGCAGCTCCCGAACAGGAAGCTCCTACAATGAGCAGTTCTTC.

J is TRBJ1-2 and V is TRBV6-5; 8 positions match TRBD1. The V gene end was trimmed by 6 bases and the J gene end by 6 bases; junction bases not matched to a gene: 9. In germline, CDR1 is MNHEY, CDR2 SVGAGI. There are 14 residues in the CDR3. The CDR3 sequence: CASRPDRGKNGYTF. The DNA for the CDR3 is TGTGCCAGCAGACCTGACAGGGGAAAGAATGGCTACACCTTC.

This clone was counted only a few times. The CDR3 nucleotides read TGTGCCTGGAGTGGCCCGACAGGGGCAGGGGGCTACACCTTC. Residues: CAWSGPTGAGGYTF. The chain joins TRBV30 to TRBJ1-2; 8 positions match TRBD1. Trimming took 1 base from V and 8 from J; bases not matched to a gene: 9. Germline-derived CDR1 and CDR2 are GTSNPN and SVGIG (reference sequence). This CDR3 has 14 amino acids.

The chain is built from TRBV7-2 and TRBJ1-1; D gene unclear. The CDR3 has 14 residues. Trimming took off 4 bases at V and 6 bases at J, with 15 bases between the two ends. Germline CDR1 reads SGHTA; CDR2 reads FQGNSA. The CDR3 loop is CASSWFDPGAEAFF. The CDR3 DNA follows: TGTGCCAGCAGCTGGTTCGACCCCGGGGCTGAAGCTTTCTTT.

The V and J genes are TRBV7-3 and TRBJ1-1; maybe TRBD1 (6 bases). The CDR3 covers 15 residues. Trimming stripped 0 bases from V and 5 bases from J, with 13 bases between. Looked up from germline, CDR1 is SGHTA and CDR2 is FQGTGA. The CDR3 loop is CASSLTGAGHTEAFF. CDR3 DNA: TGTGCCAGCAGCTTAACGGGGGCAGGACATACTGAAGCTTTCTTT.

The V and J genes are TRBV5-1 and TRBJ1-5, with 7 bases that match TRBD1. V lost 0 bases and J lost 1; bases outside the gene matches: 1. The CDR3 covers 15 residues. Per the germline V gene, CDR1 is SGHRS and CDR2 is YFSETQ. The CDR3 nucleotides are TGCGCCAGCAGCTTGGGGACAGGAAGCAATCAGCCCCAGCATTTT. It encodes CASSLGTGSNQPQHF. The whole variable domain, remainder taken from reference TRBV5-1 and TRBJ1-5, is KAGVTQTPRYLIKTRGQQVTLSCSPISGHRSVSWYQQTPGQGLQFLFEYFSETQRNKGNFPGRFSGRQFSNSRSEMNVSTLELGDSALYLCASSLGTGSNQPQHFGDGTRLSIL.

J is TRBJ1-1 and V is TRBV19; D call uncertain. Trimming left V 6 bases short and J 4 bases short, with 12 bases between. CDR3 length equals 13 residues. CDR1 and CDR2 (germline): LNHDA, SQIVND (reference sequence). This chain's CDR3 is CASSLGVGTEAFF. The CDR3 DNA reads as TGTGCCAGTAGCTTGGGCGTGGGCACTGAAGCTTTCTTT.

The chain recombines TRBV30 with TRBJ1-2; D ambiguous. Per the germline V gene, CDR1 is GTSNPN and CDR2 is SVGIG (reference sequence). This CDR3 contains 13 residues. Between the trimmed V and J ends, which lost 0 bases and 0 bases, there was a span of 5 bases. The CDR3 region has the DNA TGTGCCTGGAGTGTTGCAGCTAACTATGGCTACACCTTC. Translation: CAWSVAANYGYTF. Full variable domain (missing parts from reference TRBV30 and TRBJ1-2): SQTIHQWPATLVQPVGSPLSLECTVEGTSNPNLYWYRQAAGRGLQLLFYSVGIGQISSEVPQNLSASRPQDRQFILSSKKLLLSDSGFYLCAWSVAANYGYTFGSGTRLTVV.

This clone is a singleton in its sample. V is TRBV4-3 and J is TRBJ2-1, with D tentatively TRBD2 (6 bases). CDR1 and CDR2 from the germline V gene are LGHNA and YSLEER. V was pared by 0 bases and J by 3 bases, with 9 bases between. The CDR3 totals 15 residues. Here the CDR3 reads CASSQENGGYNEQFF. For the CDR3, the DNA is TGCGCCAGCAGCCAAGAGAACGGGGGCTACAATGAGCAGTTCTTC.

This sequence joins TRBV5-8 and TRBJ2-1; 13 positions match TRBD2. This CDR3 contains 15 residues. Looked up from germline, CDR1 is SGHTS and CDR2 is YDEGEE. J lost 8 bases, V lost 5 bases, and 7 bases had no gene match. As DNA, the CDR3 is TGTGCCAGCAGTACAAGACTAGCGGGAGGCGATGAGCAGTTCTTC. The encoded protein is CASSTRLAGGDEQFF. The variable domain in full, completed from reference TRBV5-8 and TRBJ2-1, reads EAGVTQSPTHLIKTRGQQATLRCSPISGHTSVYWYQQALGLGLQFLLWYDEGEERNRGNFPPRFSGRQFPNYSSELNVNALELEDSALYLCASSTRLAGGDEQFFGPGTRLTVL.

As concerns this clone: Sequence at one end of the junction differs from germline and may be a read error. The J gene is TRBJ2-7, the V gene TRBV27; TRBD2 agrees at 10 bases. The V gene's germline CDR1 is MNHEY and CDR2 SMNVEV (reference sequence). This CDR3 has 15 residues. The CDR3: CASSVSSGSVYEQYF. CDR3 bases: TGTGCCAGCAGTGTATCTAGCGGGAGTGTCTACGAGCAGTACTTC.